One and the same sample provided the 10 T cell receptor beta chains below, sequenced in a study of cytomegalovirus exposure and HLA in healthy donors. Amplification used 60 Vbeta primers and 13 Jbeta primers. The table came from immunoSEQ multiplex PCR; TCRdb's copy has only in-frame clones and leaves some out. The data hold about 130,000 clones, with around 78% observed a single time. The sample comprised PBMCs. Every receptor here comes from a man in his forties in good health and CMV-seronegative.

The V and J genes are TRBV28 and TRBJ1-5; TRBD1 agrees at 9 bases. J gave up 1 base and V 2 bases, and 3 bases lay outside the gene matches. Germline loops: CDR1 MDHEN, CDR2 SYDVKM. The CDR3 has 16 residues. The CDR3 nucleotides read TGTGCCAGCAGTTTAGGGACAGGGTTCAGCAATCAGCCCCAGCATTTT. This gives the protein CASSLGTGFSNQPQHF.

This rearrangement joins TRBV14 to TRBJ2-5; weak D call: TRBD1 (6 bases). The germline V and J ends were trimmed by 3 bases and 4 bases, with 12 bases remaining between them. Germline-derived CDR1 and CDR2 are SGHDN and FVKESK. The CDR3 covers 14 residues. CDR3 sequence: CASSHRGLGETQYF. The CDR3 DNA reads as TGTGCCAGCAGCCACAGGGGATTAGGAGAGACCCAGTACTTC.

Only a few counts were recorded for this clone. The chain employs TRBV7-9 and TRBJ2-3, with a weak D call TRBD2 (5 bases). The CDR3 spans 14 residues. Germline CDR1 and CDR2: SEHNR and FQNEAQ (reference sequence). V lost 4 bases to trimming and J lost 1 base, with 9 bases between them. CDR3 DNA sequence: TGTGCCAGCAGCTCACAGCGGCGCACAGATACGCAGTATTTT. Encoded protein: CASSSQRRTDTQYF.

This chain uses TRBV7-2 with TRBJ2-1; 9 nucleotides match TRBD2. Germline CDR1 and CDR2: SGHTA and FQGNSA. The CDR3 totals 18 residues. Trimming cost V 3 bases and J 2 bases; bases outside gene matches: 11. The DNA for the CDR3 is TGTGCCAGCAGCTTCCGGCGCATAGCGGGGGCCACCTACAATGAGCAGTTCTTC. Its protein is CASSFRRIAGATYNEQFF.

The chain is built from TRBV27 and TRBJ1-6, with a possible D match to TRBD1 (5 bases). CDR3 length: 16 residues. The germline gives CDR1 MNHEY, CDR2 SMNVEV (reference sequence). Trimming left V 0 bases short and J 14 bases short, with 20 bases between. CDR3 amino acids: CASSLSGGTPDLALHF. The CDR3 DNA follows: TGTGCCAGCAGTTTATCGGGCGGGACGCCTGATTTGGCCCTCCACTTT.

The CDR3 loop is CAYTDRGLEAFF. The CDR3 nucleotides are TGTGCCTATACGGACAGGGGGCTTGAAGCTTTCTTT. This chain connects TRBV30 to TRBJ1-1; 11 nucleotides align to TRBD1. This CDR3 has 12 residues. V dropped 7 bases and J dropped 7; count of bases not matched to a gene: 5. Germline-derived CDR1 and CDR2 are GTSNPN and SVGIG (reference sequence).

The chain recombines TRBV19 with TRBJ1-5, with D perhaps TRBD1 (5 bases). Trimming took 2 bases from V and 6 from J, leaving 17 bases between them. Germline CDR1 LNHDA, CDR2 SQIVND (reference sequence). This CDR3 is 16 amino acids long. In nucleotides, the CDR3 is TGTGCCAGTAGTATAAGGGCGCTGGGGGGAAGTCAGCCCCAGCATTTT. Amino acids: CASSIRALGGSQPQHF.

This chain connects TRBV19 to TRBJ2-1; 7 nucleotides match TRBD1. The length of the CDR3 is 15 residues. Germline lookup yields CDR1 LNHDA and CDR2 SQIVND (reference sequence). Unmatched junction bases numbered 7, after V lost 5 bases and J lost 3 bases. CDR3 in amino acids: CASSGGQKNYNEQFF. The CDR3 DNA sequence: TGTGCCAGTAGTGGGGGACAGAAAAACTACAATGAGCAGTTCTTC.

V and J are TRBV10-3 and TRBJ2-5; possible D gene TRBD2, 6 bases. From germline, CDR1 is ENHRY and CDR2 SYGVKD. Trimming removed 6 bases at V and 2 bases at J, with 10 bases between. The CDR3 loop spans 13 amino acids. DNA for the CDR3: TGTGCCATCAGATCGGGGGAACAAGAGACCCAGTACTTC. As protein: CAIRSGEQETQYF.

The V and J genes are TRBV9 and TRBJ2-3, with 11 bases aligning to TRBD2. The J segment lost 7 bases and the V segment lost 3 bases, leaving 10 bases of the junction unmatched. CDR1 and CDR2 (germline): SGDLS, YYNGEE. The CDR3 loop spans 16 amino acids. The CDR3 nucleotides are TGTGCCAGCAGCGGAGCACCACTAGCGGGGGTAAATACGCAGTATTTT. This sequence encodes CASSGAPLAGVNTQYF.